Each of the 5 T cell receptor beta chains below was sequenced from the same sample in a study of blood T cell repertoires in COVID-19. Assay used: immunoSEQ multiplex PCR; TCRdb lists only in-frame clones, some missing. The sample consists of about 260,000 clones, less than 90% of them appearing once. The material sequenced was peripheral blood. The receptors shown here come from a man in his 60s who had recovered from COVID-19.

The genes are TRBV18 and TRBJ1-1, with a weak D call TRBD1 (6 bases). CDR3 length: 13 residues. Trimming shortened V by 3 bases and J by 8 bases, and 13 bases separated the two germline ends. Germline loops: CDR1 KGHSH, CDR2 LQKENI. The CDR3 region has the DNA TGTGCCAGCTCACCCGCCTTACAGGGAGAAGCTTTCTTT. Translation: CASSPALQGEAFF.

The CDR3 sequence: CASSTTGNTEAFF. The CDR3 bases are TGTGCCAGCAGTACTACAGGGAACACTGAAGCTTTCTTT. J is TRBJ1-1 and V is TRBV12-3 or TRBV12-4; TRBD1 is a possible D gene (5 bases). The CDR3 totals 13 residues. The V end lost 5 bases, the J end lost 1 base, and 8 bases lay between the germline ends.

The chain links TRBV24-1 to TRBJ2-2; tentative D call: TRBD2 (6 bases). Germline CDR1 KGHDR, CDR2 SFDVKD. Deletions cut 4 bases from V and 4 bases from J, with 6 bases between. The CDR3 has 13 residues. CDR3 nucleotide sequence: TGTGCCACCAGTGAGGGAGGCACCGGGGAGCTGTTTTTT. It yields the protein CATSEGGTGELFF.

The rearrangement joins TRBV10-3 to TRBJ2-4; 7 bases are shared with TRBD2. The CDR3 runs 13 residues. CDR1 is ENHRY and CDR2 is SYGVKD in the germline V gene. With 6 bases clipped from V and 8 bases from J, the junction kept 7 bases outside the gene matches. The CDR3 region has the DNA TGTGCCATCAGGGGGGGGACGGGAGACATTCAGTACTTC. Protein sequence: CAIRGGTGDIQYF.

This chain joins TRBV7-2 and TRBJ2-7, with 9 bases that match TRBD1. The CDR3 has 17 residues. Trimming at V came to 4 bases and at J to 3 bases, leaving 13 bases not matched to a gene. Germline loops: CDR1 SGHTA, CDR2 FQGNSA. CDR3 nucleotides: TGTGCCAGCAGCTCAGATGTTCCGGGACAGGGTTTCTACGAGCAGTACTTC. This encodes CASSSDVPGQGFYEQYF.